This TCR beta chain was found in a study of identical twins. The CDR3 totals 13 residues. Trimming took off 7 bases at V and 4 bases at J, with 12 bases between the two ends. A universal primer site arose from template switching, and cDNA bore unique molecular identifiers. A single record per CDR3 protein comes from TCRdb applying MiXCR to the 5' RACE reads. This table has some 590,000 distinct CDR3 sequences, approximately 10% appearing once. Points on this clonotype: Its antigen is not identified.

Findings of the study overall: Models underestimated how often monozygotic twins shared out-of-frame TCR alpha. A partial confounding effect on zero-insertion analyses could come from invariant MAIT and iNKT cells.

This sample was also put to use in a study of yellow fever vaccine responses in identical twins.

The sequence was collected from a woman between 18 and 30 years old in good health. This sequence joins TRBV12-3 or TRBV12-4 and TRBJ2-3; no clear D gene. Material: PBMCs. The CDR3 reads CASTPSRSDTQYF. The CDR3 DNA is TGTGCCAGCACCCCCAGCAGGTCAGATACGCAGTATTTT.